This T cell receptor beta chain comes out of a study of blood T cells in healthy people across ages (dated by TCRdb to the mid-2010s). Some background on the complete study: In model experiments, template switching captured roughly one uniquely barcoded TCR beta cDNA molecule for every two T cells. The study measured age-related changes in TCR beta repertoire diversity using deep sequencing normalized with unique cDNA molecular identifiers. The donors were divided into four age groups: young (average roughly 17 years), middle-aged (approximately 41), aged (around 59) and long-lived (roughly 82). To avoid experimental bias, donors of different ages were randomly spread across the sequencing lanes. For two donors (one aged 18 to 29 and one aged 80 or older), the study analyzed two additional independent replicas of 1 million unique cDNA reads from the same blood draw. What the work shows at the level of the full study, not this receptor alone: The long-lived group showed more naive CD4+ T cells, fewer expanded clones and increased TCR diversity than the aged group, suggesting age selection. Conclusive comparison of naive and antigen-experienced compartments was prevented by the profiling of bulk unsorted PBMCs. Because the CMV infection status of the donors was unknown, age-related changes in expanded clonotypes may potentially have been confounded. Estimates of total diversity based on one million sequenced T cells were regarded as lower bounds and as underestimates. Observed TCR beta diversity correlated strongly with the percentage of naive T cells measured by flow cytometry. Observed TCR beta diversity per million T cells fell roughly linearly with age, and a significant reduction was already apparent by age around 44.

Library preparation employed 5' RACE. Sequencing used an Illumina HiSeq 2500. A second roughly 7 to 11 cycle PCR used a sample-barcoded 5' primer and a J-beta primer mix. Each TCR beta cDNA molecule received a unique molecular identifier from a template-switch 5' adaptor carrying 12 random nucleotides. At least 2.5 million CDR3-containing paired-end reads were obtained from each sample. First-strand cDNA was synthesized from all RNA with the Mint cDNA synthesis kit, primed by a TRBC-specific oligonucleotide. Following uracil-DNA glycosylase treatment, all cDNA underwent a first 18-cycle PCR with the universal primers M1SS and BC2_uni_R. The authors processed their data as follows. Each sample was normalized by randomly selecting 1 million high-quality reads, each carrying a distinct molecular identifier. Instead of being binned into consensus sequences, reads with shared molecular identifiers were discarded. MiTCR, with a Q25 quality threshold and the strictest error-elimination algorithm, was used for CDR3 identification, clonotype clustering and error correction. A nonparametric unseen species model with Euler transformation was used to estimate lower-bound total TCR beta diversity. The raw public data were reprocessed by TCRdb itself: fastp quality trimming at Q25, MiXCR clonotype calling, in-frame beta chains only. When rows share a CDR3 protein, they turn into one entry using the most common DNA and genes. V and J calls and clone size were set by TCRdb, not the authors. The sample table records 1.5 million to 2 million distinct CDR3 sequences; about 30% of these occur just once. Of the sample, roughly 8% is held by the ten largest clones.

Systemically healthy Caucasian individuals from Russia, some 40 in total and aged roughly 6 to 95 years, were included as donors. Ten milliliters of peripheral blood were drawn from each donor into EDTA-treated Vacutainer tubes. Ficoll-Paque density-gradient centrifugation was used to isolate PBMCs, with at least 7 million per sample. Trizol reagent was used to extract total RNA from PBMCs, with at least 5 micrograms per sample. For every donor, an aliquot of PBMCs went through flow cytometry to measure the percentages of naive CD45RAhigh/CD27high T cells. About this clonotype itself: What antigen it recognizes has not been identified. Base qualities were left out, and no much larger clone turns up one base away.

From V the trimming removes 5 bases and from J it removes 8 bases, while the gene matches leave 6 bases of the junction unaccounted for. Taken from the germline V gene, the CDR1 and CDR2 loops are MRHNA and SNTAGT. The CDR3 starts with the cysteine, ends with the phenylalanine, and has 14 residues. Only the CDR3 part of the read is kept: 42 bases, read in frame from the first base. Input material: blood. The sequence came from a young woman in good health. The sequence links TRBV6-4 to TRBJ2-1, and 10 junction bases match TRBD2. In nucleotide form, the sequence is TGTGCCAGCAGTCCCTATACTAGCGGGGATGAGCAGTTCTTC. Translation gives CASSPYTSGDEQFF.